The 9 T cell receptor beta chains below all came from one sample that was sequenced in a study of OX40 agonist ivuxolimab in advanced cancers. Clones were read by immunoSEQ multiplex PCR, and TCRdb kept only the in-frame ones, dropping some. The sample yields over 90,000 clones, approximately 93% seen once. Here the sequenced sample was CD4+ or CD8+ T cells sorted from blood, taken in a trial of the OX40 agonist ivuxolimab. These receptors came from an adult with an advanced solid tumor such as melanoma, head and neck, liver or kidney cancer.

This chain uses TRBV5-3 with TRBJ1-5; TRBD1 aligns across 9 bases. TRBV5-3 is classed as an ORF, of uncertain function. V trimming: 3 bases; J trimming: 0 bases; junction bases outside the gene matches: 10. The CDR3 consists of 18 residues. Written as DNA, the CDR3 is TGTGCCAGAAGCTGGGACAGGGTGATCCGATATAGCAATCAGCCCCAGCATTTT. It encodes CARSWDRVIRYSNQPQHF.

The V and J genes are TRBV5-1 and TRBJ2-5; a possible D gene is TRBD2 (7 bases). Germline CDR1 reads SGHRS; CDR2 reads YFSETQ. V was shortened by 6 bases and J by 2 bases, with 20 bases between the two germline ends. CDR3 length: 16 amino acids. The CDR3 is CASTTIGGGQQETQYF. CDR3 bases: TGCGCCAGCACCACAATAGGCGGGGGCCAACAAGAGACCCAGTACTTC.

A note on this clone: This CDR3 is also generated by other DNA sequences in the sample. The chain joins TRBV9 to TRBJ2-3; TRBD2 matches 9 bases. Trimming cost V 0 bases and J 0 bases; bases outside gene matches: 5. Germline CDR1 SGDLS, CDR2 YYNGEE. The CDR3 is 17 residues long. The CDR3, as DNA: TGTGCCAGCAGCGTAGGAGCTAGCGGGGCCAGCACAGATACGCAGTATTTT. It yields the protein CASSVGASGASTDTQYF.

The chain joins TRBV11-2 to TRBJ2-7; D is possibly TRBD1 (5 bases). The V end lost 5 bases, the J end lost 2 bases, and 22 bases lay between the germline ends. CDR3 length: 17 amino acids. CDR1 SGHAT and CDR2 FQNNGV come from the germline V gene. CDR3 sequence: CASSPLLQFLRAYEQYF. CDR3 nucleotides: TGTGCCAGCAGCCCTTTGCTCCAATTCCTCAGGGCCTACGAGCAGTACTTC.

The rearrangement links TRBV30 to TRBJ2-4; D may be TRBD2 (6 bases). Deletions cut 5 bases from V and 11 bases from J, with 25 bases between. There are 15 residues in the CDR3. CDR1 is GTSNPN, CDR2 SVGIG, per germline (reference sequence). CDR3 sequence (DNA): TGTGCCTGGGAAGCCACCGGGACTGCTGGGGAGGTTCAGTACTTC. Protein product: CAWEATGTAGEVQYF.

This chain uses TRBV19 with TRBJ2-1; 8 bases are a match to TRBD2. This CDR3 is built from 15 residues. V lost 1 base and J lost 9; bases outside the gene matches: 8. Germline CDR1 and CDR2: LNHDA and SQIVND (reference sequence). CDR3 coding DNA: TGTGCCAGTAGTATAGGCAGCGGGGGATTCATTGAGCAGTTCTTC. Its protein product is CASSIGSGGFIEQFF.

V gene TRBV2 combines with J gene TRBJ2-3; D is perhaps TRBD2 (7 bases). Germline loops: CDR1 SNHLY, CDR2 FYNNEI. CDR3 size: 12 residues. V lost 7 bases and J lost 13, with 18 bases in between. The CDR3, as DNA: TGTGCCAGCACAAGAGCCTGGGGGGGCGAGTATTTT. Protein product: CASTRAWGGEYF.

This sequence joins TRBV11-3 and TRBJ2-1; D remains ambiguous. The CDR3 totals 14 residues. CDR1 and CDR2 from the germline V gene are SGHNT and YENEEA. Trimming left V 0 bases short and J 6 bases short, with 9 bases between. Written as DNA, the CDR3 is TGTGCCAGCAGCTTAGAGGGGTGGGGCAATGAGCAGTTCTTC. Translating gives CASSLEGWGNEQFF.

This chain connects TRBV9 to TRBJ2-7; the match to TRBD2 covers 13 bases. The CDR3 is 16 residues long. CDR1 is SGDLS, CDR2 YYNGEE, per germline. V lost 2 bases, J lost 2 bases, and 4 bases stayed unmatched. The CDR3 coding sequence is TGTGCCAGCAGCGTGGGGGGACTAGCGGGACCCTACGAGCAGTACTTC. Protein: CASSVGGLAGPYEQYF.